A single sample gave rise to the 17 T cell receptor beta chains below, sequenced in a study of T cells in Graves' hyperthyroidism and ophthalmopathy. Using RNA transcripts as the source, TCR beta CDR3 regions were amplified. RT-PCR in the first round (using the HTBI primer set) targeted the TCR CDR3. Each CDR3 protein is one row after TCRdb ran MiXCR on the multiplex PCR reads. In the table there are about 290,000 distinct CDR3 sequences, about an eighth of which are singletons. Sequencing input: blood. The source is a woman between 40 and 50 years old with Graves' hyperthyroidism.

The rearrangement joins TRBV20-1 to TRBJ2-7; 7 positions match TRBD2. Per germline, CDR1 DFQATT and CDR2 SNEGSKA (reference sequence). This CDR3 comprises 13 residues. Unmatched junction bases numbered 12, after V lost 6 bases and J lost 7 bases. The DNA of the CDR3 is TGCAGTGCCCCGTCTGAGGGAGGGCGGGAGCAGTACTTC. Translated, it gives CSAPSEGGREQYF.

This chain joins TRBV2 and TRBJ1-3; D is uncertain. This CDR3 contains 16 residues. The germline V and J ends were trimmed by 5 bases and 0 bases, with 14 bases remaining between them. Germline CDR1 is SNHLY and CDR2 is FYNNEI. The CDR3, as DNA: TGTGCCAGCAGTTCGGGCAGCCCGGGCTCTGGAAACACCATATATTTT. This sequence encodes CASSSGSPGSGNTIYF.

This clonotype showed up many times. V and J are TRBV11-2 and TRBJ1-3; D might be TRBD1 (5 bases). V was trimmed by 5 bases and J by 0 bases, leaving 14 bases between them. This CDR3 has 16 residues. In germline, CDR1 is SGHAT, CDR2 FQNNGV. CDR3 in amino acids: CASSPPGASSGNTIYF. The CDR3 DNA sequence: TGTGCCAGCAGCCCCCCCGGGGCCAGCTCTGGAAACACCATATATTTT.

This clonotype was detected many times. The chain employs TRBV12-3 or TRBV12-4 and TRBJ2-5; 9 bases are a match to TRBD1. The CDR3 is 15 residues long. The ends lost 3 bases at V and 4 bases at J; junction bases unmatched: 6. CDR3 sequence (DNA): TGTGCCAGCAGTTTTGACAGGGGGGGGGCAGAGACCCAGTACTTC. This gives the protein CASSFDRGGAETQYF.

This clonotype was recorded at least ten times. This sequence joins TRBV11-2 and TRBJ2-5; 13 nucleotides agree with TRBD2. Germline V gene sequence: CDR1 SGHAT, CDR2 FQNNGV. The V gene end was trimmed by 6 bases and the J gene end by 5 bases; junction bases not matched to a gene: 3. The CDR3 extends over 14 amino acids. The CDR3 is CASRETSGRETQYF. CDR3 DNA sequence: TGTGCCAGCAGAGAGACTAGCGGGAGGGAGACCCAGTACTTC.

This clonotype was seen many times. This chain joins TRBV2 and TRBJ1-6; D is unresolved. V was shortened by 5 bases and J by 2 bases, with 10 bases between the two germline ends. Germline V CDR1 and CDR2: SNHLY, FYNNEI. This CDR3 region has 15 residues. The chain's CDR3 is CASSTSSAYNSPLHF. For the CDR3, the DNA is TGTGCCAGCAGTACTTCTTCGGCCTATAATTCACCCCTCCACTTT.

This clonotype was observed a handful of times. The chain joins TRBV2 to TRBJ2-7, with 10 positions matching TRBD2. The CDR3 has 14 residues. Germline lookup yields CDR1 SNHLY and CDR2 FYNNEI. Trimming took 9 bases from V and 6 from J; bases not matched to a gene: 11. The CDR3 bases are TGTGCCAGTTCTCCTAGCGGGAGTGGGGTCGAGCAGTACTTC. The encoded protein is CASSPSGSGVEQYF.

This clonotype was detected ten times or more. This chain joins TRBV28 and TRBJ1-5; D unresolved. The V gene lost 7 bases and the J gene lost 2 bases, with 6 bases spanning the gap. In germline, CDR1 is MDHEN, CDR2 SYDVKM. CDR3 length: 12 residues. The CDR3 is CASKEGNQPQHF. As DNA, the CDR3 is TGTGCCAGCAAAGAAGGCAATCAGCCCCAGCATTTT.

This chain links TRBV19 with TRBJ2-3; 8 nucleotides match TRBD2. With V trimmed by 3 bases and J by 11 bases, 7 bases remained unmatched. Germline lookup yields CDR1 LNHDA and CDR2 SQIVND (reference sequence). The CDR3 totals 13 residues. This CDR3 reads CASSITGGLVQYF. The CDR3 region has the DNA TGTGCCAGTAGTATTACGGGAGGGTTGGTGCAGTATTTT.

V gene TRBV28 combines with J gene TRBJ2-7, with 11 nucleotides matching TRBD1. The CDR3 loop spans 15 amino acids. Germline V gene sequence: CDR1 MDHEN, CDR2 SYDVKM. V was clipped by 6 bases and J by 4 bases; unmatched bases: 8. CDR3 sequence reads: CASSIPGTGGYEQYF. DNA for the CDR3: TGTGCCAGCAGCATTCCCGGGACAGGGGGGTACGAGCAGTACTTC.

Ten or more counts support this clonotype. V and J are TRBV28 and TRBJ1-5, with D possibly being TRBD1 (5 bases). The CDR3 has 15 residues. The V end lost 7 bases, the J end lost 6 bases, and 19 bases lay between the germline ends. Germline CDR1 and CDR2: MDHEN and SYDVKM. The CDR3 region has the DNA TGTGCCAGCACCCCCTATCGGGGGACGGTTCAGCCCCAGCATTTT. Encoded protein: CASTPYRGTVQPQHF.

This clonotype was recorded many times. This chain connects TRBV7-9 to TRBJ1-2; 9 bases are a match to TRBD1. The ends lost 5 bases at V and 7 bases at J; junction bases unmatched: 11. Germline CDR1 SEHNR, CDR2 FQNEAQ (reference sequence). The CDR3 covers 15 residues. The CDR3, as DNA: TGTGCCAGCAGCAGCCGCGGACAGGGGCAGGGTGGCTACACCTTC. As protein: CASSSRGQGQGGYTF.

The genes are TRBV4-1 and TRBJ2-4, with 9 bases fitting TRBD2. The germline gives CDR1 MGHRA, CDR2 YSYEKL. The CDR3 is 17 residues long. V dropped 4 bases and J dropped 3; count of bases not matched to a gene: 10. In nucleotides, the CDR3 is TGCGCCAGCAGCCCCGACAGAGCGGGAGGAGTCAAAAACATTCAGTACTTC. Amino acids: CASSPDRAGGVKNIQYF.

This clonotype showed up many times. The chain has TRBV6-1 and TRBJ1-5, with TRBD1 matching 7 bases. This CDR3 spans 14 amino acids. The germline CDR1 and CDR2 sequences are MNHNS and SASEGT. V was pared by 10 bases and J by 3 bases, with 9 bases of the junction left unmatched. The CDR3: CATLPGTVNQPQHF. The CDR3 DNA is TGTGCCACTCTTCCCGGGACAGTCAATCAGCCCCAGCATTTT.

This clonotype appeared a few times. This chain links TRBV27 with TRBJ2-6; D is uncertain. This CDR3 spans 15 amino acids. CDR1 and CDR2 (germline): MNHEY, SMNVEV (reference sequence). V lost 2 bases and J 0 bases, leaving 5 bases between the germline ends. CDR3 DNA: TGTGCCAGCAGTTTAGTGTCCTCTGGGGCCAACGTCCTGACTTTC. Translation: CASSLVSSGANVLTF.

The genes are TRBV12-3 or TRBV12-4 and TRBJ2-3; D is ambiguous. The V gene lost 5 bases and the J gene lost 4 bases, with 7 bases spanning the gap. The CDR3 totals 12 residues. DNA for the CDR3: TGTGCCAGCAGTCTTCATCCAGATACGCAGTATTTT. Residues: CASSLHPDTQYF.

This clonotype was counted between two and nine times. The chain joins TRBV12-3 or TRBV12-4 to TRBJ2-2, with 10 bases identical to TRBD2. The CDR3 spans 17 residues. V trimming: 0 bases; J trimming: 6 bases; junction bases outside the gene matches: 7. CDR3 sequence reads: CASSLAIGTSVAGELFF. CDR3 DNA sequence: TGTGCCAGCAGTTTAGCGATCGGGACTAGCGTAGCCGGGGAGCTGTTTTTT.